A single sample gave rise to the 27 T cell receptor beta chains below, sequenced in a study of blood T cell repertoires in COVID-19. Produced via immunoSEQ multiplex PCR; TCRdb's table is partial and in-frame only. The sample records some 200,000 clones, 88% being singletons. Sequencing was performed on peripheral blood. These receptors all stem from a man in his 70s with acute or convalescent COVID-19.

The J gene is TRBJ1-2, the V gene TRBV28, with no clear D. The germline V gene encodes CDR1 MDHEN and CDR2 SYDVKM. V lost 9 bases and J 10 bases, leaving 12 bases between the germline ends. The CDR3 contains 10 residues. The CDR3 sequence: CASSSVYYTF. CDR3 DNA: TGTGCCAGTTCGTCGGTGTACTACACCTTC.

DNA for the CDR3: TGCGCCAGCAGCTTAGACAGGGGGGCTCCTAATGAAAAACTGTTTTTT. Its protein product is CASSLDRGAPNEKLFF. The chain links TRBV5-1 to TRBJ1-4, with 9 positions matching TRBD1. From germline, CDR1 is SGHRS and CDR2 YFSETQ. This CDR3 spans 16 amino acids. Trimming at V came to 2 bases and at J to 3 bases, leaving 5 bases not matched to a gene. The full variable domain, rest sourced from reference TRBV5-1 and TRBJ1-4, is KAGVTQTPRYLIKTRGQQVTLSCSPISGHRSVSWYQQTPGQGLQFLFEYFSETQRNKGNFPGRFSGRQFSNSRSEMNVSTLELGDSALYLCASSLDRGAPNEKLFFGSGTQLSVL.

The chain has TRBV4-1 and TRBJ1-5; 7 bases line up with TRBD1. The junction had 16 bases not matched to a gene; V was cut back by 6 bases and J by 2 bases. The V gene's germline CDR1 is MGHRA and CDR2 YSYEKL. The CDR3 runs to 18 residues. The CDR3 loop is CASSTGTAGSGGNQPQHF. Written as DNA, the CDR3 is TGCGCCAGCAGTACCGGGACAGCCGGAAGTGGGGGCAATCAGCCCCAGCATTTT.

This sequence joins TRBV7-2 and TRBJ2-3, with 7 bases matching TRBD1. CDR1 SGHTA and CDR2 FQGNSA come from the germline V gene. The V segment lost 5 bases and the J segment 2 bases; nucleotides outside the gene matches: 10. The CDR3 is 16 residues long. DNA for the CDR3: TGTGCCAGCAGCCAGGGGGTTTTCGAGGACACAGATACGCAGTATTTT. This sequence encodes CASSQGVFEDTDTQYF.

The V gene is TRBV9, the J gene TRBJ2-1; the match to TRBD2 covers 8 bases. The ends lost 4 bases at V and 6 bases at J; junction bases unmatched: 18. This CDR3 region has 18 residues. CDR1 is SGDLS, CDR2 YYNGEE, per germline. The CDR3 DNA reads TGTGCCAGCAGCCCCCGGGGGGGAGGGGGGACGGCGACCAATGAGCAGTTCTTC. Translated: CASSPRGGGGTATNEQFF.

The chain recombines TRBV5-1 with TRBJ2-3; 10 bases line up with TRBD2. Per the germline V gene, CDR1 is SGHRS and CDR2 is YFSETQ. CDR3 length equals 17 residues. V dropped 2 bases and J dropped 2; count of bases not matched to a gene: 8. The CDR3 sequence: CASSLRTSGGFTDTQYF. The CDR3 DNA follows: TGCGCCAGCAGCTTAAGGACTAGCGGCGGCTTCACAGATACGCAGTATTTT.

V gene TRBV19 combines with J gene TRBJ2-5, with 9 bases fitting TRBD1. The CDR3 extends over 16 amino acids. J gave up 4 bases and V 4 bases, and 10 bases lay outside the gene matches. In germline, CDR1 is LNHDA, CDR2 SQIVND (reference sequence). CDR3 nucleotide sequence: TGTGCCAGTAGTAGACCCTTAGGACAGGGGAGAGAGACCCAGTACTTC. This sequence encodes CASSRPLGQGRETQYF.

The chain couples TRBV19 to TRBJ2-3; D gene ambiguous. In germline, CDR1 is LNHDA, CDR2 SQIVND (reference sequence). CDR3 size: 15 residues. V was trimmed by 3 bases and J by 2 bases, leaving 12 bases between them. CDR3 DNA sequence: TGTGCCAGTAGTATGCTGTGGGCCTTCACAGATACGCAGTATTTT. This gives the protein CASSMLWAFTDTQYF.

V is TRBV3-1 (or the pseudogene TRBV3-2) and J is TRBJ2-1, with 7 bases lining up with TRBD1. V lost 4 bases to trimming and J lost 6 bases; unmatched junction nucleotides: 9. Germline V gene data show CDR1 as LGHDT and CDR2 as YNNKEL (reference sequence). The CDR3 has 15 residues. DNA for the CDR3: TGTGCCAGCAGCCTGGGCAGGGGGTTGGTCAATGAGCAGTTCTTC. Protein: CASSLGRGLVNEQFF.

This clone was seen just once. CDR3 region: CATRRLLNTEAFF. CDR3 nucleotides: TGTGCCACCAGGCGACTCTTGAACACTGAAGCTTTCTTT. The chain joins TRBV27 to TRBJ1-1, with D unclear. This CDR3 comprises 13 residues. Looked up from germline, CDR1 is MNHEY and CDR2 is SMNVEV (reference sequence). V was cut by 10 bases and J by 0 bases, with 12 bases left in between.

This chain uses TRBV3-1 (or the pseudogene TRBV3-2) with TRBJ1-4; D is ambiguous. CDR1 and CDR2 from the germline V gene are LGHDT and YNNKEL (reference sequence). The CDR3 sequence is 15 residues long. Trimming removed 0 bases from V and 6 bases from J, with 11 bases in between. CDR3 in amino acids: CASSQDPGGDEKLFF. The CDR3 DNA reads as TGTGCCAGCAGCCAAGACCCCGGCGGGGATGAAAAACTGTTTTTT.

The CDR3: CASSQLSEKLFF. The CDR3, as DNA: TGTGCCAGCAGCCAATTGTCGGAAAAACTGTTTTTT. The V gene is TRBV3-1 (or the pseudogene TRBV3-2), the J gene TRBJ1-4; D gene ambiguous. The germline V gene encodes CDR1 LGHDT and CDR2 YNNKEL (reference sequence). CDR3 length: 12 amino acids. V dropped 2 bases and J dropped 8 bases, with 6 bases sitting between them.

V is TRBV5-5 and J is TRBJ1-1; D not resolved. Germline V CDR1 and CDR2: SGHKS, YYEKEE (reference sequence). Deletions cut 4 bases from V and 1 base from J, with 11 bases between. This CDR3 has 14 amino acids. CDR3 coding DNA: TGTGCCAGCAGCGCACAGAGAGAGAACACTGAAGCTTTCTTT. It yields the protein CASSAQRENTEAFF.

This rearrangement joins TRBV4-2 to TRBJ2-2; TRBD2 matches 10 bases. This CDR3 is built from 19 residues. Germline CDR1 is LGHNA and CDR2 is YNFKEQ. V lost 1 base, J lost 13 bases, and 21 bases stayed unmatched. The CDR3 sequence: CASSQALAGGAGWVDWLFF. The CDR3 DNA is TGTGCCAGCAGCCAAGCTTTAGCGGGAGGAGCCGGGTGGGTCGATTGGCTGTTTTTT.

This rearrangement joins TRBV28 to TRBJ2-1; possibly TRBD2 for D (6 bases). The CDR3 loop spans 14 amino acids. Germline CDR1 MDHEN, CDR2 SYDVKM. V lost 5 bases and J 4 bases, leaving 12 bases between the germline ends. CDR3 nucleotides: TGTGCCAGCAGTCTTAGCGGTATATACAATGAGCAGTTCTTC. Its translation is CASSLSGIYNEQFF.

CDR3 bases: TGTGCCAGCAGCGTAGGGCAGGGCCCTAACTATGGCTACACCTTC. This sequence encodes CASSVGQGPNYGYTF. The chain links TRBV9 to TRBJ1-2, with D possibly being TRBD1 (5 bases). The CDR3 is 15 residues long. The V gene's germline CDR1 is SGDLS and CDR2 YYNGEE. Trimming took 0 bases from V and 0 from J, leaving 9 bases between them.

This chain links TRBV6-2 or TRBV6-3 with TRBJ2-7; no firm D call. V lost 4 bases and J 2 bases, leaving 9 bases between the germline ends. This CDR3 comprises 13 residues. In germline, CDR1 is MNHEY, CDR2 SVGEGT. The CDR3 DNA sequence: TGTGCCAGCAGTTCCCGGAGCCCCTACGAGCAGTACTTC. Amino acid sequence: CASSSRSPYEQYF.

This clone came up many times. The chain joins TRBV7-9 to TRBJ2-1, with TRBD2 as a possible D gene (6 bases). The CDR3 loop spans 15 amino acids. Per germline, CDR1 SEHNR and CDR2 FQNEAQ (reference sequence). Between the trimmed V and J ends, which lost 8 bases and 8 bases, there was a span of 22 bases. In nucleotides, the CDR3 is TGTGCCAGCCTAACGGCCGGGAGCTTTAGGGATGAGCAGTTCTTC. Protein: CASLTAGSFRDEQFF.

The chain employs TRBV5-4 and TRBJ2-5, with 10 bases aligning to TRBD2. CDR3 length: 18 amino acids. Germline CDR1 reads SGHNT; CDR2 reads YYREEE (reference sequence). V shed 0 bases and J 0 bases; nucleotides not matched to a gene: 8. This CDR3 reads CASSLGLAGANYQETQYF. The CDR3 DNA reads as TGTGCCAGCAGCTTGGGGCTAGCGGGGGCCAACTACCAAGAGACCCAGTACTTC.

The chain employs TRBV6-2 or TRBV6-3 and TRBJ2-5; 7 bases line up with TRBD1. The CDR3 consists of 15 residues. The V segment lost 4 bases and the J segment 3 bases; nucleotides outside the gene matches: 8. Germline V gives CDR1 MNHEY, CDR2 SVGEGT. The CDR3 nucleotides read TGTGCCAGCAGTTCCACCGCCACAGGGGAAGAGACCCAGTACTTC. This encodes CASSSTATGEETQYF.

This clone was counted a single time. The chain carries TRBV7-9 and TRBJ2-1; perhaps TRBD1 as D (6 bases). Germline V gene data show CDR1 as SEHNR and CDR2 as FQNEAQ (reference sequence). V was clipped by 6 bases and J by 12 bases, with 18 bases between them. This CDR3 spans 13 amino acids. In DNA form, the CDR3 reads TGTGCCAGCAGTAGGGACACGGCTTGGGTGCAGTTCTTC. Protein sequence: CASSRDTAWVQFF.

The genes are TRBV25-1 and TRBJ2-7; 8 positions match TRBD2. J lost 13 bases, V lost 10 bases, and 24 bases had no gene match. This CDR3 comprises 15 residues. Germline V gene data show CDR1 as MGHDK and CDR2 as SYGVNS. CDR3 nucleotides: TGTGCCACCGGTGCTAGCGGGCCAGGCTACGAGCCGAACTACTTC. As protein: CATGASGPGYEPNYF.

CDR3 residues: CASSPQGQGNNSPLHF. The CDR3 nucleotides read TGTGCCAGCTCACCACAGGGACAGGGAAATAATTCACCCCTCCACTTT. V is TRBV18 and J is TRBJ1-6; 9 bases are a match to TRBD1. With 1 base clipped from V and 5 bases from J, the junction kept 3 bases outside the gene matches. This CDR3 is 16 amino acids long. From germline, CDR1 is KGHSH and CDR2 LQKENI.

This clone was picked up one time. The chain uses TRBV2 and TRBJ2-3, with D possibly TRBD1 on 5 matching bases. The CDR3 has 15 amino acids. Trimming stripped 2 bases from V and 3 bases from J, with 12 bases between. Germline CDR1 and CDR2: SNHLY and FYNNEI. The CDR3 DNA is TGTGCCAGCAGTGAACAGGGTGGCTTGACAGATACGCAGTATTTT. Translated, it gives CASSEQGGLTDTQYF. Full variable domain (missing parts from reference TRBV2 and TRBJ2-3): EPEVTQTPSHQVTQMGQEVILRCVPISNHLYFYWYRQILGQKVEFLVSFYNNEISEKSEIFDDQFSVERPDGSNFTLKIRSTKLEDSAMYFCASSEQGGLTDTQYFGPGTRLTVL.

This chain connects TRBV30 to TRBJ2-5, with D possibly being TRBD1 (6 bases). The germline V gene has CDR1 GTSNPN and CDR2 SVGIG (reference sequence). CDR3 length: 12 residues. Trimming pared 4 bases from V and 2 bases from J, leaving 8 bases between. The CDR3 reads CAWNQGQETQYF. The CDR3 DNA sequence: TGTGCCTGGAATCAGGGGCAAGAGACCCAGTACTTC.

CDR3 sequence (DNA): TGTGCCAGCAGTTTTCAGGGGGCAGGAGCTTTCTTT. This sequence encodes CASSFQGAGAFF. The J gene is TRBJ1-1, the V gene TRBV6-5; 8 bases agree with TRBD1. The CDR3 spans 12 residues. From germline, CDR1 is MNHEY and CDR2 SVGAGI. With 4 bases clipped from V and 10 bases from J, the junction kept 5 bases outside the gene matches.

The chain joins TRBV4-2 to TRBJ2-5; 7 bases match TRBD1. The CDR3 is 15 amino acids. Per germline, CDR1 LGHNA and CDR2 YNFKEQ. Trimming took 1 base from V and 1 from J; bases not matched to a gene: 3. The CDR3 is CASSQATGAQETQYF. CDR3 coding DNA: TGTGCCAGCAGCCAAGCCACAGGGGCCCAAGAGACCCAGTACTTC.